This T cell receptor (beta chain) is drawn from a study of OX40 agonist ivuxolimab in advanced cancers. The germline V gene encodes CDR1 MDHEN and CDR2 SYDVKM. The CDR3 extends over 18 amino acids. V shed 2 bases and J shed 8 bases, with 24 bases lying between them. Sequencing used immunoSEQ multiplex PCR; TCRdb keeps in-frame clones, though not all of them. The data show about 38,000 clones, 80% seen once. Concerning this clone: Its antigen is currently unknown.

Overall study results and limits: The study found that CD8+ T cells averaged more expanded clones than CD4+.

This clonotype originated in an adult with an advanced solid tumor such as melanoma, head and neck, liver or kidney cancer. The chain joins TRBV28 to TRBJ1-4; no clear D gene. Material: CD4+ or CD8+ T cells sorted from blood, obtained in a trial of the OX40 agonist ivuxolimab. CDR3 in amino acids: CASSLTGRAARAGEKLFF. Written as DNA, the CDR3 is TGTGCCAGCAGTTTAACCGGGCGGGCAGCCCGGGCTGGGGAAAAACTGTTTTTT. Drawing the rest from reference TRBV28 and TRBJ1-4, the complete variable domain is DVKVTQSSRYLVKRTGEKVFLECVQDMDHENMFWYRQDPGLGLRLIYFSYDVKMKEKGDIPEGYSVSREKKERFSLILESASTNQTSMYLCASSLTGRAARAGEKLFFGSGTQLSVL.